This T cell receptor (beta chain) was captured in a study of identifying expanded T cells in peripheral blood. Findings and caveats of the study: Variance in clone template counts between approximately two-week samples significantly increased with total template count across all healthy donors. Over approximately two and four weeks, about 15 and 19 clones changed, versus around 1.2 between replicates.

The table came from immunoSEQ multiplex PCR; TCRdb's copy has only in-frame clones and leaves some out. The table records under 90,000 clones, approximately 91% of them present only once. The V gene's germline CDR1 is LNHNV and CDR2 YYDKDF (reference sequence). This CDR3 has 14 residues. The V gene lost 0 bases and the J gene lost 2 bases, with 7 bases spanning the gap. About this clone itself: The antigen is undetermined.

Healthy donors had no documented immune events, such as infections, while sampled. Sequencing input: blood. The clonotype originates from a person between 18 and 75 years old in good health. The gene calls are TRBV15 and TRBJ2-5, with D hard to call. CDR3 DNA sequence: TGTGCCACCAGCAGAGATAAACAGCAAGAGACCCAGTACTTC. This encodes CATSRDKQQETQYF.